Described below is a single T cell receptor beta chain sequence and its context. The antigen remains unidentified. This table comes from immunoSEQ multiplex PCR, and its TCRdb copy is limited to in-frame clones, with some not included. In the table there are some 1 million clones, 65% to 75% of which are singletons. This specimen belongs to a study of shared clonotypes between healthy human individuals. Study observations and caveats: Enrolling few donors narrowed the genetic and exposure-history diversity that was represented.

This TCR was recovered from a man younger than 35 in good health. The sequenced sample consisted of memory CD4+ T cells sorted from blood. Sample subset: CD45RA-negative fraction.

The chain's CDR3 is CASRIGGRGEKLFF. As DNA, the CDR3 is TGTGCCAGCAGGATAGGGGGCAGGGGTGAAAAACTGTTTTTT. The chain couples TRBV6-1 to TRBJ1-4, with 7 bases aligning to TRBD1. V lost 6 bases, J lost 7 bases, and 8 bases stayed unmatched. Germline V gene sequence: CDR1 MNHNS, CDR2 SASEGT. The CDR3 sequence is 14 residues long.